The clone carrying this T cell receptor beta chain was seen ten or more times. Its matching antigen is unknown. The data were taken from a study of Graves' ophthalmopathy and Graves' hyperthyroidism. As for the study in general: Before any treatment, peripheral blood was taken at the initial diagnosis.

Study findings and constraints: It was with 65% to 71% sensitivity and almost 75% specificity that the model predicted ophthalmopathy progression.

The CDR3 sequence is 13 residues long. The germline gives CDR1 SGHTA, CDR2 FQGTGA. The ends were cut back, 2 bases at V and 1 base at J, with 5 bases in the middle. The study enrolled ophthalmopathy donors with moderate-to-severe activity, CAS ≥3, NOSPECS ≥4 and duration under 3 months. The TCR beta CDR3 regions underwent amplification from RNA transcripts. An opening RT-PCR round employed HTBI primers and preceded a second-round multiplex PCR. TCRdb used MiXCR to reprocess the multiplex PCR reads, holding one entry per CDR3 protein. Here the sample spans 350,000 or so distinct CDR3 sequences, 17% being singletons.

Source material: peripheral blood. The chain uses TRBV7-3 and TRBJ1-1; tentative D call: TRBD1 (5 bases). The sequence came from an adult man with Graves' ophthalmopathy. CDR3 loop: CASSLDRNTEAFF. CDR3 nucleotide sequence: TGTGCCAGCAGCTTAGACAGGAACACTGAAGCTTTCTTT. The full variable domain, with the rest looked up from reference TRBV7-3 and TRBJ1-1, is GAGVSQTPSNKVTEKGKYVELRCDPISGHTALYWYRQSLGQGPEFLIYFQGTGAADDSGLPNDRFFAVRPEGSVSTLKIQRTERGDSAVYLCASSLDRNTEAFFGQGTRLTVV.